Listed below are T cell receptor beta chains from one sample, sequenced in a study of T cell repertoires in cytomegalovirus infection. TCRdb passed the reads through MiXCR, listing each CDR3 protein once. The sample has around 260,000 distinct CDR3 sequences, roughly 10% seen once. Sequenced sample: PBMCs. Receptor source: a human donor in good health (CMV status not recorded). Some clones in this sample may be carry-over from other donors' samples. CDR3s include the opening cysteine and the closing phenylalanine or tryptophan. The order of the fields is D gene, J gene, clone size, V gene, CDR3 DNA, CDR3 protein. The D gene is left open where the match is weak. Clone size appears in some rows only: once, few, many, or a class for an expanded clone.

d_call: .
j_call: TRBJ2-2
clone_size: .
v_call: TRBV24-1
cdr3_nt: TGTGCCACCAGTGATTTCGGCACCGGGGAGCTGTTTTTT
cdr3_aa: CATSDFGTGELFF

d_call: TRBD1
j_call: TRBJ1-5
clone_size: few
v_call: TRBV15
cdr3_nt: TGTGCCACCAGCAGAGATTATGGAGGGACAGGGGGCAATCAGCCCCAGCATTTT
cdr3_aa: CATSRDYGGTGGNQPQHF

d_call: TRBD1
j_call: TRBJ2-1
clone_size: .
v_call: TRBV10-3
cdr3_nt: TGTGCCATCAGCGGACAGGGGACCAGGGAGCAGTTCTTC
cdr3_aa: CAISGQGTREQFF

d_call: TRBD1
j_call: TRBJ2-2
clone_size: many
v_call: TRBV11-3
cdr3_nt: TGTGCCAGCAAATCGGGACAGGGGTTTGCCGGGGAGCTGTTTTTT
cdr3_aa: CASKSGQGFAGELFF

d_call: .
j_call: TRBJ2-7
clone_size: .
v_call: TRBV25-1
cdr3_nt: TGTGCCAGCAGTGCCTATCTCAGGGGGGACGAGCAGTACTTC
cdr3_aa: CASSAYLRGDEQYF

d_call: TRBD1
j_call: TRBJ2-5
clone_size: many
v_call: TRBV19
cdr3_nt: TGTGCCACTTCGGACAGGGGGGAGACCCAGTACTTC
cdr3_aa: CATSDRGETQYF

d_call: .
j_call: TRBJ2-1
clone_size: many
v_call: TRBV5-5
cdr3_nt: TGTGCCAGCAGCACGACCGGGACGGGGTACAATGAGCAGTTCTTC
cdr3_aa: CASSTTGTGYNEQFF

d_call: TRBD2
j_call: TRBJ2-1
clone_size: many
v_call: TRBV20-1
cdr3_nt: TGCAGTGCGCCCGGACTAGCGGGACCCGTAGGCAATGAGCAGTTCTTC
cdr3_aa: CSAPGLAGPVGNEQFF

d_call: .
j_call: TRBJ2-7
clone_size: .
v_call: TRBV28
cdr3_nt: TGTGCCAGCAGTTTGGAAGGCGTAACCTACGAGCAGTACTTC
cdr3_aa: CASSLEGVTYEQYF

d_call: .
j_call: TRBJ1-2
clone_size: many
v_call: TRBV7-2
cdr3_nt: TGTGCCAGCAGCTTAACGGGGGCTCTCGGCTACACCTTC
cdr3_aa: CASSLTGALGYTF

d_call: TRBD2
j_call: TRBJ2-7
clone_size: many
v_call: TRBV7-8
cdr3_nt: TGTGCCAGCAGATACTCGGGACTAGCGGGACACAGCTCCTACGAGCAGTACTTC
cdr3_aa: CASRYSGLAGHSSYEQYF

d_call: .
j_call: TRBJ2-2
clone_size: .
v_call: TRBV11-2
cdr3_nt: TGTGCCAGCAGCCGGGACTACACCGGGGAGCTGTTTTTT
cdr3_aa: CASSRDYTGELFF

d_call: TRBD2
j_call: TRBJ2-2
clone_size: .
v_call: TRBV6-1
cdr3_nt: TGTGCCAGCAGTGTCCGGAGCGGGGTAACCGGGGAGCTGTTTTTT
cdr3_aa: CASSVRSGVTGELFF

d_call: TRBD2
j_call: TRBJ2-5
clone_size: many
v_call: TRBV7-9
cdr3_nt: TGTGCCAGCAGCCCCCGGCTAGCGGGGGGGAACAAAGAGACCCAGTACTTC
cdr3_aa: CASSPRLAGGNKETQYF

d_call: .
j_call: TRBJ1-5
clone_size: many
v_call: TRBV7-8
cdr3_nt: TGTGCCAGCAGCACTCGGACGAACAATCAGCCCCAGCATTTT
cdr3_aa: CASSTRTNNQPQHF

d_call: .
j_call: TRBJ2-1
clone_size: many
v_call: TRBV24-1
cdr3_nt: TGTGCCACCAGTGGCGGATTAACGGTGACCTACAATGAGCAGTTCTTC
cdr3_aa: CATSGGLTVTYNEQFF

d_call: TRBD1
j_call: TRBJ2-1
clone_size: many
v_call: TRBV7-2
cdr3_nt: TGTGCCAGCAGCCCCGGGACAGGGGAGGGCAATGAGCAGTTCTTC
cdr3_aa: CASSPGTGEGNEQFF

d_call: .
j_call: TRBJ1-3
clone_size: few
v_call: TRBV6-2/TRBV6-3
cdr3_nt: TGTGCCAGCAGTTTAGACGGCCGCTCTGGAAACACCATATATTTT
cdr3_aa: CASSLDGRSGNTIYF

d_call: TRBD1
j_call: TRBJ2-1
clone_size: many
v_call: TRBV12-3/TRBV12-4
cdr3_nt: TGTGCCAGCAGGTTGACAGGGGGCGCCTACAATGAGCAGTTCTTC
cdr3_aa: CASRLTGGAYNEQFF

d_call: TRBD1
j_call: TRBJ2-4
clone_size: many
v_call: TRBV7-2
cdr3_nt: TGTGCCAGCAGCGCGGACAGGGTATCCAAAAACATTCAGTACTTC
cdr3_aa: CASSADRVSKNIQYF

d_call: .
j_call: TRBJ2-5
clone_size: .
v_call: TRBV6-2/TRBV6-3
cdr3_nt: TGTGCCAGCAGTTACCTCTCGAGGGTGCAAGAGACCCAGTACTTC
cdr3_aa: CASSYLSRVQETQYF